This T cell receptor (beta chain) was observed in a study of Ad26.COV2.S vaccination and SARS-CoV-2 variants. Across the whole study: The vaccine Ad26.COV2.S was put into the muscle once, or twice with 56 days between.

Note on this clone: Antigen specificity is unknown.

TCRdb's copy holds only in-frame clones and misses some; the assay was immunoSEQ multiplex PCR. The sample lists about 680,000 clones; 89% were seen once. Study results and caveats: For non-spike TCRs, breadth in vaccine recipients resembled that in placebo recipients.

With 0 bases removed from V and 2 bases from J, the gap between germline ends came to 11 bases. Germline V gene lookup returns CDR1 LNHDA and CDR2 SQIVND (reference sequence). The CDR3 extends over 16 amino acids. Treatment specified: 15 to 20 received Ad26.COV2.S at low or high dose, single or two shots; five or six received placebo; per-sample allocation not given. Following the first vaccine or placebo injection, samples were taken on day 63. This material consisted of peripheral blood, taken in a trial of Ad26.COV2.S vaccine versus placebo. The sequence came from a person aged 18-65 years who received the Ad26.COV2.S COVID-19 vaccine or a placebo. V usage is TRBV19 and J usage is TRBJ2-1, with a possible D match to TRBD1 (5 bases). The DNA for the CDR3 is TGTGCCAGTAGTATAGACCAGGGTGTTACCTACAATGAGCAGTTCTTC. Amino acid sequence: CASSIDQGVTYNEQFF.